The 2 T cell receptor beta chains listed next were all sequenced from one sample in a study of CXCR3-negative and CXCR3-positive naive CD8 T cells. UMI-labeled 5' RACE TRB cDNA libraries were prepared from the cells. No DNA is given; TCRdb re-called the 5' RACE reads and lists each CDR3 protein once. This sample contains over 35,000 distinct CDR3 sequences. Input material: memory CD8+ T cells from blood. The receptors come from a human donor in good health. Some clones in this sample may be carry-over from other donors' samples.

V usage is TRBV9 and J usage is TRBJ2-7; the D gene TCRdb calls, TRBD1, cannot be checked with no DNA. CDR3 length equals 15 residues. CDR1 SGDLS and CDR2 YYNGEE come from the germline V gene. The CDR3 loop is CASSVEDRGSDEQYF.

The CDR3 loop is CASSFIGTTTGANVLTF. J is TRBJ2-6 and V is TRBV5-1. The CDR3 runs to 17 residues. Looked up from germline, CDR1 is SGHRS and CDR2 is YFSETQ.